This T cell receptor beta chain stems from a study of blood T cell repertoires in COVID-19. Overall study: PBMCs, B-cell-depleted T cells, or T cells provided the cDNA or gDNA that made up the material.

Per the original methods: Estimation of nucleated cell counts was performed using reference gene primer amplification. The data were produced by immunoSEQ multiplex PCR, yet TCRdb's version contains in-frame clones alone and is incomplete. That table furnishes V, J and clone size, whereas the DNA furnished D and trimming. Of about 280,000 clones listed, 83% are singletons. The germline CDR1 and CDR2 sequences are SGHTA and FQGNSA. The CDR3 is 16 residues long. J gave up 6 bases and V 5 bases, and 12 bases lay outside the gene matches. The sample was peripheral blood. This sequence originates from a woman in her fifties or sixties who had recovered from COVID-19. This sequence joins TRBV7-2 and TRBJ2-2; 7 nucleotides agree with TRBD1. The CDR3 spells CASSTQGLIMAGELFF. In DNA, the CDR3 is TGTGCCAGCAGCACACAGGGGCTCATCATGGCCGGGGAGCTGTTTTTT.